This T cell receptor (beta chain) was recorded in a study of blood T cell repertoires in COVID-19. Per the authors' pipeline: The authors estimated nucleated cell counts from reference gene primer amplification. Some clones are missing from TCRdb's copy, which holds only in-frame ones; the method was immunoSEQ multiplex PCR. The DNA gave D and trimming, while V, J and clone size come from that table. The sample has 95,000 or so clones, about 89% seen once. The source of this sequence is a woman in her 70s with acute or convalescent COVID-19. The sequencing sample was made of peripheral blood.

The CDR3 loop reads CASSFGAGWADTQYF. DNA of the CDR3: TGTGCCAGCAGTTTCGGGGCGGGATGGGCAGATACGCAGTATTTT. The chain has TRBV28 and TRBJ2-3, with a weak D call TRBD2 (6 bases). CDR1 and CDR2 (germline): MDHEN, SYDVKM. Trimming pared 3 bases from V and 4 bases from J, leaving 14 bases between. The CDR3 spans 15 residues.